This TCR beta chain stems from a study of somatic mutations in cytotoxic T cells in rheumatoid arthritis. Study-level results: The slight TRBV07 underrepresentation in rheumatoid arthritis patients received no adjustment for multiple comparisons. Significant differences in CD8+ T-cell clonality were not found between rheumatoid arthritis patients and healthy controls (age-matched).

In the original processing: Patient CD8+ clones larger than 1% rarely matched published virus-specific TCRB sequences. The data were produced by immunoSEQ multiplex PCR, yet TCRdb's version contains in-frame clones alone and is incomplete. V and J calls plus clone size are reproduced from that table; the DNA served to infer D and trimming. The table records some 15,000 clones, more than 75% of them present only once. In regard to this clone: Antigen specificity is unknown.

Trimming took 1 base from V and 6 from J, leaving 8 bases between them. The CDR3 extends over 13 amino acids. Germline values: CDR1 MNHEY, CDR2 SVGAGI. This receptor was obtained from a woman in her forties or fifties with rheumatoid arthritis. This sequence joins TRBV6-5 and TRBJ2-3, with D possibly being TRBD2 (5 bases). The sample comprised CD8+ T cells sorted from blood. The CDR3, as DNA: TGTGCCAGCAGTTACTATGGCGGGGATACGCAGTATTTT. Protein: CASSYYGGDTQYF.